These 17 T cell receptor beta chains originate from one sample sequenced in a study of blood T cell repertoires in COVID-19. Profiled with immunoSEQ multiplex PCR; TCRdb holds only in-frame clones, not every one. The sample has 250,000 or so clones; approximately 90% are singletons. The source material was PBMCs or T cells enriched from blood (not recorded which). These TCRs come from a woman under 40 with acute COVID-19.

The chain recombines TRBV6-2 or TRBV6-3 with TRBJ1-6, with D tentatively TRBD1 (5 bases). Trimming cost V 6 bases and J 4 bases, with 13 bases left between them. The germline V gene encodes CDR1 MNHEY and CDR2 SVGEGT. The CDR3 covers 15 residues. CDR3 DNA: TGTGCCAGCAGCCCCGCGGGGCCATATAATTCACCCCTCCACTTT. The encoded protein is CASSPAGPYNSPLHF.

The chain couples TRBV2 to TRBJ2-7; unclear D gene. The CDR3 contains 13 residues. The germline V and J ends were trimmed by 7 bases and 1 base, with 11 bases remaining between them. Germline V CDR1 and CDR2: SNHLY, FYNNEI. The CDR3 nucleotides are TGTGCCAGCATTGCCTACTCATCCTACGAGCAGTACTTC. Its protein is CASIAYSSYEQYF.

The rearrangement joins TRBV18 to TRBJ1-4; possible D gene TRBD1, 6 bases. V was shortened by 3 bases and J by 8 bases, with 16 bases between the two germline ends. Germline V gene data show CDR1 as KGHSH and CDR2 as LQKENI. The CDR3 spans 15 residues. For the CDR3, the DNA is TGTGCCAGCTCACCCTCGAGGGGGGGAAAGGAAAAACTGTTTTTT. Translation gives CASSPSRGGKEKLFF.

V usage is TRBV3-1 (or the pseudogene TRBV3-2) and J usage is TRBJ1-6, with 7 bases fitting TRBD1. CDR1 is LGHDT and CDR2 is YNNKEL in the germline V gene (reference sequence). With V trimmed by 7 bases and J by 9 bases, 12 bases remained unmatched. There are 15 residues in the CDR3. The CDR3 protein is CASIDKQGCLSPLHF. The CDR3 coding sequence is TGTGCCAGCATCGATAAACAGGGGTGTCTTTCACCCCTCCACTTT.

Here the CDR3 reads CASNQHRGIKYF. DNA of the CDR3: TGTGCCAGCAACCAACACAGGGGGATCAAATATTTT. The rearrangement uses TRBV5-6 and TRBJ2-3, with TRBD1 matching 8 bases. Looked up from germline, CDR1 is SGHDT and CDR2 is YYEEEE. The CDR3 is 12 amino acids. Unmatched junction bases numbered 12, after V lost 6 bases and J lost 15 bases. The whole variable domain, remainder taken from reference TRBV5-6 and TRBJ2-3, is DAGVTQSPTHLIKTRGQQVTLRCSPKSGHDTVSWYQQALGQGPQFIFQYYEEEERQRGNFPDRFSGHQFPNYSSELNVNALLLGDSALYLCASNQHRGIKYFGPGTRLTVL.

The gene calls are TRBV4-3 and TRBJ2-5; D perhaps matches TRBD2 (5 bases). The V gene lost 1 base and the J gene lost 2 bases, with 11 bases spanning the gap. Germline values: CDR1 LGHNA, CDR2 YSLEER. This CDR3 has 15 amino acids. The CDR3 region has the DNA TGCGCCAGCAGCCAAGGCTATTGGAGGCAAGAGACCCAGTACTTC. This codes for CASSQGYWRQETQYF.

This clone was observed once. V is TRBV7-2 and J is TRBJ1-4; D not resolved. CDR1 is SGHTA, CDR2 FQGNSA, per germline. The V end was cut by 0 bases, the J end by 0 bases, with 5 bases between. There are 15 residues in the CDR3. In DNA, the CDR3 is TGTGCCAGCAGCTTAGCGTCGGCAACTAATGAAAAACTGTTTTTT. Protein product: CASSLASATNEKLFF.

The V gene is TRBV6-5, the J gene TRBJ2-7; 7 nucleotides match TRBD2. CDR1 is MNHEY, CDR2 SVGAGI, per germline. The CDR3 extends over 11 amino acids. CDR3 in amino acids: CALGRGDEQYF. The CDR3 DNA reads TGTGCTCTAGGGAGGGGCGACGAGCAGTACTTC.

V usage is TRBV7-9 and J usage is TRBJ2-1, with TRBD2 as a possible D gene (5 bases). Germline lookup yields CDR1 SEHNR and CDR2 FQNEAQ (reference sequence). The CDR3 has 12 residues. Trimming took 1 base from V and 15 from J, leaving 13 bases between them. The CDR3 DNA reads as TGTGCCAGCAGCTTAGAGACGCTAGCCTGGTTCTTC. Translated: CASSLETLAWFF. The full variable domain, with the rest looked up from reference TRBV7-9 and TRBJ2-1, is DTGVSQNPRHKITKRGQNVTFRCDPISEHNRLYWYRQTLGQGPEFLTYFQNEAQLEKSRLLSDRFSAERPKGSFSTLEIQRTEQGDSAMYLCASSLETLAWFFGPGTRLTVL.

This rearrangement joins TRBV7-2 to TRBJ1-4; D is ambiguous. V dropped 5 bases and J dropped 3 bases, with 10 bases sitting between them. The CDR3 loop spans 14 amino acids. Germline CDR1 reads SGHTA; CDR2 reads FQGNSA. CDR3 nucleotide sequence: TGTGCCAGCAGCCACTCCCTTTCTAATGAAAAACTGTTTTTT. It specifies CASSHSLSNEKLFF.

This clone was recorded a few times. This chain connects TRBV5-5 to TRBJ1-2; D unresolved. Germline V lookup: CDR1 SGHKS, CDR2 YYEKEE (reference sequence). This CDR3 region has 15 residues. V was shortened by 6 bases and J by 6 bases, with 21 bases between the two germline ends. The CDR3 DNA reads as TGTGCCAGCACCTTCTTGGGAGGCTCCGGGGATGGCTACACCTTC. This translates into CASTFLGGSGDGYTF.

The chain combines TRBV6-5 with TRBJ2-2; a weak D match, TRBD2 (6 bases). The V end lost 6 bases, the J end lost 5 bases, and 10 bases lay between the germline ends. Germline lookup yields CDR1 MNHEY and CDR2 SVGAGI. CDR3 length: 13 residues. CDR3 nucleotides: TGTGCCAGCAGGGGACTGACGACCGGGGAGCTGTTTTTT. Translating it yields CASRGLTTGELFF.

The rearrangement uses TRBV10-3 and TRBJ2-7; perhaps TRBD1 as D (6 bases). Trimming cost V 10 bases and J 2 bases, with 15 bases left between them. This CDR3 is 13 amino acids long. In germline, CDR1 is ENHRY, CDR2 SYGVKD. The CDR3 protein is CANSDRFAYEQYF. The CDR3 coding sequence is TGTGCCAACTCCGACAGGTTTGCCTACGAGCAGTACTTC.

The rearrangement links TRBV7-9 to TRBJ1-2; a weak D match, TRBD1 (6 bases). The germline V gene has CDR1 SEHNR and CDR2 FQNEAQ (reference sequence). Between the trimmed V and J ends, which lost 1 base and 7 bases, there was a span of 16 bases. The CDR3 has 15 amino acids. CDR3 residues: CASSLGGGVAAGYTF. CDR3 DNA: TGTGCCAGCAGCTTAGGAGGGGGGGTCGCCGCTGGCTACACCTTC.

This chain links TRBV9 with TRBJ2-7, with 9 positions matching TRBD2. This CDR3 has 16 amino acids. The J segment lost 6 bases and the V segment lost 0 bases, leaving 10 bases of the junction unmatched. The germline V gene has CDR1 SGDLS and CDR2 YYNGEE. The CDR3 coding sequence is TGTGCCAGCAGCGTAGGTCTAGCGGGGAGAGAGGGCGAGCAGTACTTC. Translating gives CASSVGLAGREGEQYF.

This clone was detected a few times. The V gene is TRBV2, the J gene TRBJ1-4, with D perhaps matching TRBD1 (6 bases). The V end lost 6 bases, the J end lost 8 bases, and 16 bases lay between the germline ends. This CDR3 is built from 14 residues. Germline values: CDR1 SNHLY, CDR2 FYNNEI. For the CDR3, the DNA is TGTGCCAGCAGGCGGGGGCCCCAAGAGGAAAAACTGTTTTTT. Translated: CASRRGPQEEKLFF.

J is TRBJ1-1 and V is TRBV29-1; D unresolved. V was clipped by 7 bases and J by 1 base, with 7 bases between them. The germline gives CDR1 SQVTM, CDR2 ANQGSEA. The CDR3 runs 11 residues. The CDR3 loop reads CSALRNTEAFF. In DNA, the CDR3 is TGCAGCGCCTTGAGGAACACTGAAGCTTTCTTT.